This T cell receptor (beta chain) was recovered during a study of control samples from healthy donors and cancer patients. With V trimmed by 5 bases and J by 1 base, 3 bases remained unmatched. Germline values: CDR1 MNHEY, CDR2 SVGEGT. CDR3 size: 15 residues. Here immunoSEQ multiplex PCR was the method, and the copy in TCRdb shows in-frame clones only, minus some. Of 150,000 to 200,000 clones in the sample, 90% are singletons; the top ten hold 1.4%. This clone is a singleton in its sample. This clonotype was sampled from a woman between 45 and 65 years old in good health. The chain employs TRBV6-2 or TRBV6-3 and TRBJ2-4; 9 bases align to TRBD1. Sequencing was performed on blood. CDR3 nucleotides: TGTGCCAGCAGTGGACAGGGGATCGCCAAAAACATTCAGTACTTC. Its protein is CASSGQGIAKNIQYF.